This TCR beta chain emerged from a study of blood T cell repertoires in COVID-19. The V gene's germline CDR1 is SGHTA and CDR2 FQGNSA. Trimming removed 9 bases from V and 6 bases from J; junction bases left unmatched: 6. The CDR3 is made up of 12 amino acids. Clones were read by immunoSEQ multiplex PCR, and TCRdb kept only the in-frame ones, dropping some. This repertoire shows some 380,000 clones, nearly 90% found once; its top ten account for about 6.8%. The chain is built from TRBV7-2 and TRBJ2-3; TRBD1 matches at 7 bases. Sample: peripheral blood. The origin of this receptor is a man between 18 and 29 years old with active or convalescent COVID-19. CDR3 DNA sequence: TGTGCCAGTACGACAGGGCCGGATACGCAGTATTTT. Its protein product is CASTTGPDTQYF.